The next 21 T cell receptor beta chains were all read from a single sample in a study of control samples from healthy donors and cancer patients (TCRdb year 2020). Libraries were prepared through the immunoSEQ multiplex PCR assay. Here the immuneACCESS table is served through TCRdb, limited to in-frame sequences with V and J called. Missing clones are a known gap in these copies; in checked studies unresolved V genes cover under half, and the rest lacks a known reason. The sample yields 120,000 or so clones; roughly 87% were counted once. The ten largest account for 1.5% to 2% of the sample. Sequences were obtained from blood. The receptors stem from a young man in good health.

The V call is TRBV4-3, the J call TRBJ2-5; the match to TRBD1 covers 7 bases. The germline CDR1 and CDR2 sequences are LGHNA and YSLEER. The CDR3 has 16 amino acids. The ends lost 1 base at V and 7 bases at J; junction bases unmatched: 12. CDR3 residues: CASSQADRRMVGTQYF. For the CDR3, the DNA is TGCGCCAGCAGCCAAGCGGACAGGAGGATGGTGGGGACCCAGTACTTC.

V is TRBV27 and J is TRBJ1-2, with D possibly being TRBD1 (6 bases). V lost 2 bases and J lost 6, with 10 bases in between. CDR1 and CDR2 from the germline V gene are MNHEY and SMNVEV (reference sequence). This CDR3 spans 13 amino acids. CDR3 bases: TGTGCCAGCAGTTTAGAGGGGGAGAATGGCTACACCTTC. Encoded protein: CASSLEGENGYTF.

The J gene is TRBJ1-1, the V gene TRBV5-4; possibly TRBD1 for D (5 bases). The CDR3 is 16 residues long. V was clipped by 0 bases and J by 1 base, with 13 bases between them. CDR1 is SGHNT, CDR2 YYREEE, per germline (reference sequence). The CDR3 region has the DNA TGTGCCAGCAGCTTGGGGACAAGGGGTTCGAACACTGAAGCTTTCTTT. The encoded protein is CASSLGTRGSNTEAFF.

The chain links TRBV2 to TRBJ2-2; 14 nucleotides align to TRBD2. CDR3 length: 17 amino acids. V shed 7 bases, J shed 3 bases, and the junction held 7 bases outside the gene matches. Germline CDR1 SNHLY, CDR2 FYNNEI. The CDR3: CASTAGTSGRDTGELFF. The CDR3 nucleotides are TGTGCCAGCACTGCCGGGACTAGCGGGAGAGACACCGGGGAGCTGTTTTTT.

The CDR3 coding sequence is TGTGCCAGCAGAGGACAGGGTGGTCAGCCCCAGCATTTT. It encodes CASRGQGGQPQHF. V is TRBV25-1 and J is TRBJ1-5, with 8 bases that match TRBD1. There are 13 residues in the CDR3. Trimming removed 6 bases from V and 6 bases from J; junction bases left unmatched: 4. Germline V gives CDR1 MGHDK, CDR2 SYGVNS.

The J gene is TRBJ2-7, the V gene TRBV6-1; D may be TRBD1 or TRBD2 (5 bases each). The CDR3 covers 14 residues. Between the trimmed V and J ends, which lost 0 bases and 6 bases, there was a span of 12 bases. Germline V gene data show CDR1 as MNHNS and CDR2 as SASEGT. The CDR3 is CASSEARGTLEQYF. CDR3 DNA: TGTGCCAGCAGTGAAGCGAGGGGAACTCTCGAGCAGTACTTC.

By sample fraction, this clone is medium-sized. The CDR3 sequence is CASSGPGGPSGANVLTF. As DNA, the CDR3 is TGTGCCAGCAGCGGCCCTGGGGGGCCCTCTGGGGCCAACGTCCTGACTTTC. The rearrangement links TRBV9 to TRBJ2-6; TRBD1 or TRBD2 may be the D gene (6 bases each). This CDR3 comprises 17 residues. Germline-derived CDR1 and CDR2 are SGDLS and YYNGEE. V shed 3 bases and J shed 0 bases, with 13 bases lying between them.

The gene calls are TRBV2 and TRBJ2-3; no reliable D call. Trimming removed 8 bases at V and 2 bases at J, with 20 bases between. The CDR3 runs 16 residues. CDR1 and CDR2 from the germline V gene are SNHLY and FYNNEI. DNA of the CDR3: TGTGCCAGCCGTTCCTCCCCCTTCGATAACACAGATACGCAGTATTTT. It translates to CASRSSPFDNTDTQYF.

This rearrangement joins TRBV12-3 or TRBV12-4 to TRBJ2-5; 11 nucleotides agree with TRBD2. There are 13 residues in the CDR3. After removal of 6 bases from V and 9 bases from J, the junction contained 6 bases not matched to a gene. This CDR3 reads CASSQLAGGPQYF. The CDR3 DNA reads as TGTGCCAGCAGCCAATTAGCGGGAGGGCCCCAGTACTTC.

The CDR3 DNA follows: TGCGCCAGCAGCTTGTCGGACCTAGGCGTACCGGGACAGGGAGACTATGGCTACACCTTC. Its protein is CASSLSDLGVPGQGDYGYTF. V usage is TRBV5-1 and J usage is TRBJ1-2; 9 bases match TRBD1. Germline V lookup: CDR1 SGHRS, CDR2 YFSETQ. The length of the CDR3 is 20 residues. The ends lost 1 base at V and 3 bases at J; junction bases unmatched: 19.

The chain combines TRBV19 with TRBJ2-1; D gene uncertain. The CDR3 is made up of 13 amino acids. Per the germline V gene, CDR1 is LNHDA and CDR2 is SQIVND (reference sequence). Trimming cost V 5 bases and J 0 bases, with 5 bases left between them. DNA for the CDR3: TGTGCCAGTAGTTTCGACTCCTACAATGAGCAGTTCTTC. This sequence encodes CASSFDSYNEQFF.

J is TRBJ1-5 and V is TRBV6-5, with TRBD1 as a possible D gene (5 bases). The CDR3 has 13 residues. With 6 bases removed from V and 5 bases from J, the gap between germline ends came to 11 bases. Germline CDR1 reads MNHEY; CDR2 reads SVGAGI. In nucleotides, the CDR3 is TGTGCCAGCAGACCGACAGCTGATCAGCCCCAGCATTTT. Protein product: CASRPTADQPQHF.

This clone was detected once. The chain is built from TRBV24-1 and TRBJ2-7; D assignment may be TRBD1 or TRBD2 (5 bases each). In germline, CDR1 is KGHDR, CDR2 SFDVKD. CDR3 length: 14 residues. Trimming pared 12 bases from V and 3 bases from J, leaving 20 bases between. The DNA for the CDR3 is TGTGCCGCACGAGAGGGGCAGCTCTGCTACGAGCAGTACTTC. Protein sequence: CAAREGQLCYEQYF.

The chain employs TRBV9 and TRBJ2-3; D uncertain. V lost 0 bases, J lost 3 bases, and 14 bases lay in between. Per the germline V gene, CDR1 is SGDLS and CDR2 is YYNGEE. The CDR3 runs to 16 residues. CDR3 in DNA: TGTGCCAGCAGCGTAGTAGGTTCCCCTGGGACAGATACGCAGTATTTT. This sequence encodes CASSVVGSPGTDTQYF.

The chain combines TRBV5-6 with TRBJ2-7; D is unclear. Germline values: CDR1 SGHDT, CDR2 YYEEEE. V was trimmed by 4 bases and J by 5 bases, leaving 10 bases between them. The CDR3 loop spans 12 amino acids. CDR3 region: CASSLGYDEQYF. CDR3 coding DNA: TGTGCCAGCAGCCTTGGGTATGACGAGCAGTACTTC.

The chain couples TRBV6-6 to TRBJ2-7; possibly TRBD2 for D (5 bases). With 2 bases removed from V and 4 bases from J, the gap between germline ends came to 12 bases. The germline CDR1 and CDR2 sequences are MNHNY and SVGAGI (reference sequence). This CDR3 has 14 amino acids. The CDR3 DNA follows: TGTGCCAGCAGTTACGGCCGGCGGGCTTACGAGCAGTACTTC. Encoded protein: CASSYGRRAYEQYF.

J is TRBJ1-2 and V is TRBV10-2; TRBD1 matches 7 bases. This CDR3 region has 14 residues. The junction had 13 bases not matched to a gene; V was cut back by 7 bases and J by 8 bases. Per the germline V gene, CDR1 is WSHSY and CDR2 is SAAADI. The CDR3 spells CASITFGQAGGYTF. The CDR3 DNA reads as TGCGCCAGCATTACATTCGGACAGGCGGGAGGCTACACCTTC.

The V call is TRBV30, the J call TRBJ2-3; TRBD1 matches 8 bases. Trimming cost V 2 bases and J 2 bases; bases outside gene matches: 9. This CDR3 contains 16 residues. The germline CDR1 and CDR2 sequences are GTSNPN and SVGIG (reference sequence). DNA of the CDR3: TGTGCCTGGAGTATAGACCGGGACAGGATCACAGATACGCAGTATTTT. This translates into CAWSIDRDRITDTQYF.

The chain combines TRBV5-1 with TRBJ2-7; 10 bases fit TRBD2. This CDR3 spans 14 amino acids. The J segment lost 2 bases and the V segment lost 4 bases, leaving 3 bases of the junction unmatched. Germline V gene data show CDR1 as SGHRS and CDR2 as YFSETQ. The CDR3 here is CASSPTSGTYEQYF. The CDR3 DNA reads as TGCGCCAGCAGCCCCACTAGCGGGACCTACGAGCAGTACTTC.

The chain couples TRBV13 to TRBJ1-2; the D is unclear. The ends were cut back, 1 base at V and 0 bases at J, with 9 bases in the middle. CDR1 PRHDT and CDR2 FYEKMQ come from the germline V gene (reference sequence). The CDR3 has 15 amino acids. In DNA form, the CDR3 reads TGTGCCAGCAGCTTAGTTTTAAGATCTAACTATGGCTACACCTTC. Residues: CASSLVLRSNYGYTF.

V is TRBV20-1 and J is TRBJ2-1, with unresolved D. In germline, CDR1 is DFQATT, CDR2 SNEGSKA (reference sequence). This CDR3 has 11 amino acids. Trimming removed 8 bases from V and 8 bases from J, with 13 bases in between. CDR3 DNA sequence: TGCAGTCCTATGATGGGATATGAGCAGTTCTTC. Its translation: CSPMMGYEQFF.